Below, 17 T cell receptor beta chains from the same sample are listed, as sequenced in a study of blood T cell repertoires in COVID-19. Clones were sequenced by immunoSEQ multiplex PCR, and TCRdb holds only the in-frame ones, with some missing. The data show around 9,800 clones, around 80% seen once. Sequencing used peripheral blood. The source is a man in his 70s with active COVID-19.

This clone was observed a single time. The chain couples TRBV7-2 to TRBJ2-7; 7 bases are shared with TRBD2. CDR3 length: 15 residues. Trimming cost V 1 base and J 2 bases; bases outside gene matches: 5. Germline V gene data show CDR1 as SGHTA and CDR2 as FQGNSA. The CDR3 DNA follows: TGTGCCAGCAGCTTAGGGGGGGGAGGGGCCTACGAGCAGTACTTC. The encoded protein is CASSLGGGGAYEQYF.

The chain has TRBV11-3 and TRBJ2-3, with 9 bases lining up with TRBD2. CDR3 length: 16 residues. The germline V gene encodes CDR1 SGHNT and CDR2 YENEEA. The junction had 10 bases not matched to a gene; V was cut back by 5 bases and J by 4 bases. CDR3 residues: CASSLESGGRPDTQYF. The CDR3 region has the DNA TGTGCCAGCAGCCTCGAGAGCGGGGGGCGACCAGATACGCAGTATTTT.

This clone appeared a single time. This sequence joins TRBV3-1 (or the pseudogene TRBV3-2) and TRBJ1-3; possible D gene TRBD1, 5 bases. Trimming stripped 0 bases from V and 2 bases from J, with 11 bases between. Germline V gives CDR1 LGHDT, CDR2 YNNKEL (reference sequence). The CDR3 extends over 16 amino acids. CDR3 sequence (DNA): TGTGCCAGCAGCCAAGATCTAGGGGTTACTGGAAACACCATATATTTT. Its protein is CASSQDLGVTGNTIYF.

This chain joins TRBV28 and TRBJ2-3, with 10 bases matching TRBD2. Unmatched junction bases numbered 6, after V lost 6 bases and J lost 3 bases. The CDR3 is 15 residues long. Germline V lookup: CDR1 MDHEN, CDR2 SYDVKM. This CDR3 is CASRVAGGFTDTQYF. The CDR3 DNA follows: TGTGCCAGCAGAGTAGCGGGGGGTTTTACAGATACGCAGTATTTT.

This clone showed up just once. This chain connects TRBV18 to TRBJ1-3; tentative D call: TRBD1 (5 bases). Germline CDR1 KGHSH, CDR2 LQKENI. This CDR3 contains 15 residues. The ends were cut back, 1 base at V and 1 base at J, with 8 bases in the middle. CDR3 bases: TGTGCCAGCTCACCACGGGGGGGATCTGGAAACACCATATATTTT. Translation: CASSPRGGSGNTIYF.

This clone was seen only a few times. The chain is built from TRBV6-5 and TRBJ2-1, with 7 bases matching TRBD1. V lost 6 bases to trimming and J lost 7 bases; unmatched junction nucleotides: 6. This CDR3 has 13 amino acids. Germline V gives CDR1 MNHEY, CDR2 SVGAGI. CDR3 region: CASSGQVRNEQFF. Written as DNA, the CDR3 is TGTGCCAGCAGCGGACAGGTTAGGAATGAGCAGTTCTTC.

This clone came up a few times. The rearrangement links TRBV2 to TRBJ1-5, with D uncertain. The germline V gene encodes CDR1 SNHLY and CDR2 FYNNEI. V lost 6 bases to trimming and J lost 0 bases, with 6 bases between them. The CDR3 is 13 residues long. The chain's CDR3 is CASRTYSNQPQHF. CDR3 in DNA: TGTGCCAGCAGAACCTATAGCAATCAGCCCCAGCATTTT.

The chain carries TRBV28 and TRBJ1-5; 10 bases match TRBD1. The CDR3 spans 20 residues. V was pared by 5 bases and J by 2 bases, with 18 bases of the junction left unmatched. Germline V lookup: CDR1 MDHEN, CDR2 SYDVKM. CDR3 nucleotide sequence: TGTGCCAGCAGTCCGCGGGCTCGCGGCAAGGGGACAGGGGGCAATCAGCCCCAGCATTTT. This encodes CASSPRARGKGTGGNQPQHF. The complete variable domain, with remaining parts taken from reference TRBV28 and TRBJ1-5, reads DVKVTQSSRYLVKRTGEKVFLECVQDMDHENMFWYRQDPGLGLRLIYFSYDVKMKEKGDIPEGYSVSREKKERFSLILESASTNQTSMYLCASSPRARGKGTGGNQPQHFGDGTRLSIL.

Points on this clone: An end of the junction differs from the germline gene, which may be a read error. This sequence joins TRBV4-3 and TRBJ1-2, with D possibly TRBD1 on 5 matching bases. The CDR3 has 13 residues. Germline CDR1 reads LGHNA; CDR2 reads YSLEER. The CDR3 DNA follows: TGCGCCAGCAGCCAAGAGGTCTCAGGGCGCCTCGCCTTC. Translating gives CASSQEVSGRLAF.

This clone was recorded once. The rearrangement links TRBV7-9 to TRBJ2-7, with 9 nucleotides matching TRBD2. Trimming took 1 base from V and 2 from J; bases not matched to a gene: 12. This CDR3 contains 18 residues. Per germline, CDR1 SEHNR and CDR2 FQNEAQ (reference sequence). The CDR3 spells CASSLGGTSIPPPYEQYF. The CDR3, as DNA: TGTGCCAGCAGCTTAGGCGGGACTAGCATTCCCCCCCCCTACGAGCAGTACTTC.

The CDR3 spells CASSASGTNGYTF. CDR3 in DNA: TGTGCCAGCAGCGCGTCCGGGACAAATGGCTACACCTTC. The chain uses TRBV9 and TRBJ1-2; D is possibly TRBD1 (6 bases). The CDR3 covers 13 residues. Germline V gives CDR1 SGDLS, CDR2 YYNGEE. V shed 3 bases and J shed 6 bases, with 12 bases lying between them.

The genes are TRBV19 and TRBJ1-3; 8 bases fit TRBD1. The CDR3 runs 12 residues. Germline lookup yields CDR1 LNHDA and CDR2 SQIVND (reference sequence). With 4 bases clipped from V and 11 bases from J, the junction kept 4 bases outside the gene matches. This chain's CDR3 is CASSTRQGPIYF. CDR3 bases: TGTGCCAGTAGTACGCGACAGGGGCCCATATATTTT.

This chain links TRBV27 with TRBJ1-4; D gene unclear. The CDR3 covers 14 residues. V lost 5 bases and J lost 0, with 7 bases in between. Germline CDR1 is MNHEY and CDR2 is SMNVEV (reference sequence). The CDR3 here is CASSPRSTNEKLFF. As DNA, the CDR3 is TGTGCCAGCAGTCCGCGATCAACTAATGAAAAACTGTTTTTT.

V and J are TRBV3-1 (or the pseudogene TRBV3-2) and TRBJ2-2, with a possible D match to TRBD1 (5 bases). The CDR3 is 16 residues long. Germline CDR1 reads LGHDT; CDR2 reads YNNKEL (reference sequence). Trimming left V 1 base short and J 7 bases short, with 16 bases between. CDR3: CASSQGGRVGNGELFF. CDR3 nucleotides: TGTGCCAGCAGCCAAGGGGGCAGGGTTGGAAACGGGGAGCTGTTTTTT.

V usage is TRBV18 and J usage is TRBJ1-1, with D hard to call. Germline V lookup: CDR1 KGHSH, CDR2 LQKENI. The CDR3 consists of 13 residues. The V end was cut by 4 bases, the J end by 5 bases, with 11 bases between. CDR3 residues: CASSREPRTEAFF. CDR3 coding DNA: TGTGCCAGCTCACGTGAACCGCGGACTGAAGCTTTCTTT.

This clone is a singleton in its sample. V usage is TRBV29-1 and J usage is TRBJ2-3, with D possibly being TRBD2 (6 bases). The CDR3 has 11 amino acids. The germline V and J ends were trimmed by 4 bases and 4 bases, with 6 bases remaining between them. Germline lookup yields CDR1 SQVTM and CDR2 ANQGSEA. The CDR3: CSVGGADTQYF. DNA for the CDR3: TGCAGCGTTGGGGGGGCAGATACGCAGTATTTT.

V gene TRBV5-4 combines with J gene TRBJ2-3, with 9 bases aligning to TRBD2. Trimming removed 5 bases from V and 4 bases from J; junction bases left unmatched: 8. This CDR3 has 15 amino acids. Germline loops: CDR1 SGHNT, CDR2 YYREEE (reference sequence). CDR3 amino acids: CASRYLSGGSDTQYF. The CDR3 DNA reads TGTGCCAGCAGATATCTTAGCGGGGGCTCAGATACGCAGTATTTT.